A selection of T cell receptor beta chains follows, all from one sample in a study of blood T cell repertoires in COVID-19. Data came from immunoSEQ multiplex PCR; TCRdb stores just in-frame clones and leaves some out. The repertoire includes under 65,000 clones, about 88% of them detected once, and less than 6.5% sits in the top ten. Material for sequencing was peripheral blood. The receptors originated from a man older than 75 in a cohort sampled during active COVID-19. CDR3s include the opening cysteine and the closing phenylalanine or tryptophan. A D gene is named only where the DNA matches it firmly. Not every row has a clone size; where given, it reads once, few, many or a size class.

v_gene	j_gene	d_gene	abundance	CDR3aa	CDR3nt
TRBV6-6	TRBJ2-5	TRBD1	NA	CASSLGTGAETQYF	TGTGCCAGCAGTCTCGGGACAGGGGCAGAGACCCAGTACTTC
TRBV5-1	TRBJ1-6	TRBD1	few	CASGQGDVNSPLHF	TGCGCCAGCGGACAGGGGGATGTGAATTCACCCCTCCACTTT
TRBV30	TRBJ2-1	NA	NA	CAWSGTGGEQFF	TGTGCCTGGAGTGGGACTGGCGGTGAGCAGTTCTTC
TRBV2	TRBJ1-1	NA	NA	CASSRENTEAFF	TGTGCCAGCAGCAGGGAGAACACTGAAGCTTTCTTT
TRBV6-5	TRBJ2-3	TRBD2	NA	CASSSPLAGSTDTQYF	TGTGCCAGCAGTTCCCCACTAGCGGGGAGCACAGATACGCAGTATTTT
TRBV19	TRBJ2-3	NA	NA	CASRQGNTQYF	TGTGCCAGTAGACAGGGAAATACGCAGTATTTT
TRBV5-1	TRBJ2-5	TRBD1	once	CASSLLQGTGEETQYF	TGCGCCAGCAGCTTGCTGCAGGGGACAGGGGAGGAGACCCAGTACTTC
TRBV7-2	TRBJ2-5	NA	NA	CASSYNRQETQYF	TGTGCCAGCAGCTATAACAGGCAAGAGACCCAGTACTTC
TRBV7-9	TRBJ2-1	NA	few	CASSSPSRNYNEQFF	TGTGCCAGCAGCTCCCCCTCGCGGAACTACAATGAGCAGTTCTTC
TRBV9	TRBJ2-3	NA	NA	CASSVGGGADTQYF	TGTGCCAGCAGCGTAGGCGGGGGCGCAGATACGCAGTATTTT
TRBV30	TRBJ2-1	TRBD2	NA	CAWRRGGFYNEQFF	TGTGCCTGGAGGCGGGGAGGGTTCTACAATGAGCAGTTCTTC
TRBV5-3	TRBJ1-5	TRBD1	once	CARSPPTGGNNQPQHF	TGTGCCAGAAGCCCACCTACAGGGGGGAACAATCAGCCCCAGCATTTT
TRBV6-2/TRBV6-3	TRBJ2-5	TRBD1	NA	CASSNPVQGWETQYF	TGTGCCAGCAGCAACCCTGTACAGGGGTGGGAGACCCAGTACTTC
TRBV11-3	TRBJ2-7	TRBD1	NA	CASSSRTGYEQYF	TGTGCCAGCAGCTCTCGGACAGGCTACGAGCAGTACTTC
TRBV4-1	TRBJ2-1	TRBD2	NA	CASSRRGAGDNEQFF	TGCGCCAGCAGCCGCAGGGGAGCGGGGGACAATGAGCAGTTCTTC
TRBV27	TRBJ2-1	TRBD2	NA	CASSLAGTSGNEQFF	TGTGCCAGCAGTTTAGCCGGGACTAGCGGCAATGAGCAGTTCTTC
TRBV7-3	TRBJ2-1	TRBD2	once	CASSLTVAGGQNEQFF	TGTGCCAGCAGCTTAACGGTAGCGGGAGGGCAGAATGAGCAGTTCTTC
TRBV18	TRBJ2-5	TRBD1	NA	CASSPRQGVQETQYF	TGTGCCAGCTCACCAAGACAGGGGGTACAAGAGACCCAGTACTTC
TRBV12-3/TRBV12-4	TRBJ1-1	NA	NA	CASSLGGYGEAFF	TGTGCCAGCAGTTTAGGCGGGTACGGTGAAGCTTTCTTT
TRBV2	TRBJ1-1	NA	NA	CASGRQVTGTEAFF	TGTGCCAGCGGAAGACAGGTAACTGGCACTGAAGCTTTCTTT
TRBV18	TRBJ2-3	TRBD2	NA	CASSPRGGVTDTQYF	TGTGCCAGCTCACCACGGGGAGGGGTTACAGATACGCAGTATTTT
TRBV6-5	TRBJ1-1	TRBD1	NA	CASSYLGTGDTEAFF	TGTGCCAGCAGTTACCTTGGGACAGGGGACACTGAAGCTTTCTTT
TRBV7-2	TRBJ2-1	TRBD2	NA	CASSLVGASGGARYNEQFF	TGTGCCAGCAGCTTAGTCGGGGCTAGCGGGGGGGCAAGGTACAATGAGCAGTTCTTC
TRBV4-3	TRBJ2-5	TRBD2	NA	CASSQQRRGGAGETQYF	TGCGCCAGCAGCCAACAAAGGCGCGGGGGGGCCGGGGAGACCCAGTACTTC
TRBV19	TRBJ1-4	TRBD1	NA	CASSRRDRGTNEKLFF	TGTGCCAGTAGTCGCCGGGACAGGGGAACTAATGAAAAACTGTTTTTT
TRBV28	TRBJ2-1	NA	NA	CASTRRTNEQFF	TGTGCCAGCACCCGCCGTACAAATGAGCAGTTCTTC
TRBV6-2/TRBV6-3	TRBJ1-2	TRBD1	NA	CASSRTGGNYGYTF	TGTGCCAGCAGCCGGACAGGCGGAAACTATGGCTACACCTTC
TRBV11-2	TRBJ2-7	TRBD1	NA	CASRGTGSYEQYF	TGTGCCAGCAGAGGGACAGGGTCCTACGAGCAGTACTTC
TRBV7-9	TRBJ1-3	NA	NA	CASSPSGASSGNTIYF	TGTGCCAGCAGCCCAAGTGGGGCTTCGAGCGGAAACACCATATATTTT
TRBV21-1	TRBJ1-2	NA	NA	CASSEGDRRPLCGTF	TGTGCCAGCAGCGAAGGGGACAGGAGACCCCTATGTGGCACCTTC
TRBV6-6	TRBJ2-4	NA	NA	CASSYNRVLAKNIQYF	TGTGCCAGCAGTTATAACAGAGTTCTAGCCAAAAACATTCAGTACTTC
TRBV9	TRBJ2-1	TRBD2	NA	CASSVDLAGGGAYEQFF	TGTGCCAGCAGCGTAGATCTAGCGGGAGGGGGAGCGTATGAGCAGTTCTTC
TRBV5-1	TRBJ2-2	TRBD1	once	CASSLGAGGAGNTGELFF	TGCGCCAGCAGCTTGGGGGCAGGGGGCGCAGGGAACACCGGGGAGCTGTTTTTT
TRBV5-1	TRBJ2-3	TRBD1	NA	CASSLGQDTDTQYF	TGCGCCAGCAGCTTAGGACAGGACACAGATACGCAGTATTTT
TRBV4-3	TRBJ2-7	TRBD1	NA	CASSQAPGGKYEQYF	TGCGCCAGCAGCCAAGCCCCAGGGGGCAAATACGAGCAGTACTTC
TRBV12-5	TRBJ1-6	TRBD1	NA	CASGLTGGDSPLHF	TGTGCTAGTGGTTTGACAGGGGGCGATTCACCCCTCCACTTT
TRBV4-3	TRBJ2-7	NA	NA	CASSQLEGQSYEQYF	TGCGCCAGCAGCCAGCTGGAGGGACAGAGCTACGAGCAGTACTTC
TRBV6-4	TRBJ1-2	NA	NA	CASSDSELGYTF	TGTGCCAGCAGTGACTCTGAACTGGGCTACACCTTC
TRBV6-2/TRBV6-3	TRBJ1-1	NA	NA	CASNPGGSRVNTEAFF	TGTGCCAGCAACCCGGGGGGTAGCAGGGTGAACACTGAAGCTTTCTTT
TRBV2	TRBJ1-2	NA	few	CASSAGGLNYGYTF	TGTGCCAGCAGTGCGGGGGGATTAAACTATGGCTACACCTTC
TRBV7-2	TRBJ2-3	TRBD2	NA	CASSHRAGGITDTQYF	TGTGCCAGCAGCCACCGGGCGGGGGGGATTACAGATACGCAGTATTTT
TRBV6-2/TRBV6-3	TRBJ2-7	TRBD2	NA	CASSRGGYEQYF	TGTGCCAGCAGCCGCGGGGGGTACGAGCAGTACTTC